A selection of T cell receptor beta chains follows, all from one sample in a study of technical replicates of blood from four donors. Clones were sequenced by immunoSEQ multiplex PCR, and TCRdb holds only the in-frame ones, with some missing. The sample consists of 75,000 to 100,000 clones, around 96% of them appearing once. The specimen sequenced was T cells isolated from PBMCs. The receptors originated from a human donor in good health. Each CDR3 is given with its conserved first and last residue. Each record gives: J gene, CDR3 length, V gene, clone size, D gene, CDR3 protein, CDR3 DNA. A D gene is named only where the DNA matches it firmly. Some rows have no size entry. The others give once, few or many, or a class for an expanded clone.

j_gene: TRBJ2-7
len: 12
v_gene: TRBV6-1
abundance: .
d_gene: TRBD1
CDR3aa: CASSPTGDEQYF
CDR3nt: TGTGCCAGCAGTCCCACAGGGGACGAGCAGTACTTC

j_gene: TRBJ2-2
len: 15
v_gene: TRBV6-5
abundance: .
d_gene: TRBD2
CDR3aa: CASSPLAVNTGELFF
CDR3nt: TGTGCCAGCAGTCCCCTAGCGGTGAACACCGGGGAGCTGTTTTTT

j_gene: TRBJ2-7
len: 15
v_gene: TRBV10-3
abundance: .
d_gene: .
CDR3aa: CAISANRELDYEQYF
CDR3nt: TGTGCCATCAGTGCCAACAGGGAGCTGGACTACGAGCAGTACTTC

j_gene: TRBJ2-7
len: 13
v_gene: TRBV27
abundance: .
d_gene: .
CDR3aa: CASSLSPYYEQYF
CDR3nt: TGTGCCAGCAGTTTATCACCCTACTACGAGCAGTACTTC

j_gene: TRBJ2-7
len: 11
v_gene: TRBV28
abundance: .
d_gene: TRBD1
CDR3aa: CASSARQGMSF
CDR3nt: TGTGCCAGCAGTGCCCGACAGGGGATGAGCTTC

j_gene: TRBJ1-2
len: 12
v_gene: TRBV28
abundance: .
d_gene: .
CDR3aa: CASSLNTYGYTF
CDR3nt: TGTGCCAGCAGTTTAAACACCTATGGCTACACCTTC

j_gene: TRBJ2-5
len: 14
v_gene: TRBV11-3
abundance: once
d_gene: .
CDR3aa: CASSFGHRQETQYF
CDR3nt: TGTGCCAGCAGCTTTGGTCATAGACAAGAGACCCAGTACTTC

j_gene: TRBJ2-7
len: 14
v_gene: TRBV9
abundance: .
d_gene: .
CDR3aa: CASSVGGTGPEQYF
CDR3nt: TGTGCCAGCAGCGTAGGAGGAACTGGTCCCGAGCAGTACTTC

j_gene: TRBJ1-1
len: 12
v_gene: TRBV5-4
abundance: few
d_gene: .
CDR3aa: CASSDDRLEAFF
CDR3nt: TGTGCCAGCAGCGATGACCGACTCGAAGCTTTCTTT

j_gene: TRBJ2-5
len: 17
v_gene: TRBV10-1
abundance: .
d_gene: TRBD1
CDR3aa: CASSSGPGQGYQETQYF
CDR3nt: TGCGCCAGCAGCTCCGGACCGGGACAGGGCTACCAAGAGACCCAGTACTTC

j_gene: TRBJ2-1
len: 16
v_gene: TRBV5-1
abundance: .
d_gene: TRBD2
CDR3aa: CASSNSGTRLENEQFF
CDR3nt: TGCGCCAGCAGCAACTCCGGGACTAGACTAGAAAATGAGCAGTTCTTC

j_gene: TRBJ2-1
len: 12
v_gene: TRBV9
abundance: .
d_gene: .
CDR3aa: CASSVARNEQFF
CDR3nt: TGTGCCAGCAGCGTAGCGCGCAATGAGCAGTTCTTC

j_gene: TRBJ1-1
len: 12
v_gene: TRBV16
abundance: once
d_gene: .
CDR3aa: CASGQFRGEAFF
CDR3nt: TGTGCCAGCGGCCAGTTCAGGGGTGAAGCTTTCTTT

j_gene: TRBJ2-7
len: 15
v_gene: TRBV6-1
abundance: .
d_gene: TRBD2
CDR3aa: CASSGGRESGGEQYF
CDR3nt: TGTGCCAGCAGTGGGGGGAGGGAATCAGGTGGCGAGCAGTACTTC

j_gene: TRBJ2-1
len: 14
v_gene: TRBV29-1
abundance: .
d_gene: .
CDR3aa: CTIPVGGGNNEQFF
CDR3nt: TGCACAATCCCGGTCGGGGGTGGAAACAATGAGCAGTTCTTC

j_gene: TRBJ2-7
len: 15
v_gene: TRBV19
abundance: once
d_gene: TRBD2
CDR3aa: CASTAGSGSFHEQYF
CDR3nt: TGTGCCAGTACGGCTGGTAGCGGGAGTTTCCACGAGCAGTACTTC

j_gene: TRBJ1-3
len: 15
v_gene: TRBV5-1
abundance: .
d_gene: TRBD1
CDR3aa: CASSWDQGAGNTIYF
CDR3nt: TGCGCCAGCAGCTGGGACCAGGGGGCAGGAAACACCATATATTTT

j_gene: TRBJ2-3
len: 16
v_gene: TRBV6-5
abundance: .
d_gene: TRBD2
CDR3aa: CASSYDKREFTDTQYF
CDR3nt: TGTGCCAGCAGTTACGATAAGCGGGAGTTTACAGATACGCAGTATTTT

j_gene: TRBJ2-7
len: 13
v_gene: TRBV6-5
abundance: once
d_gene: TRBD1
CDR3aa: CASKRDRGREQYF
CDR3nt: TGTGCCAGCAAACGGGACAGGGGGCGAGAGCAGTACTTC

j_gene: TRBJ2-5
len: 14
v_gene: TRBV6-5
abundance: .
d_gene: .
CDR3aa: CASSYTRVRETQYF
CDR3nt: TGTGCCAGCAGTTACACCAGGGTGCGGGAGACCCAGTACTTC

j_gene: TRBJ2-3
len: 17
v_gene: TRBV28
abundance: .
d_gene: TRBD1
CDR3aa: CASSPMTGKVRTDTQYF
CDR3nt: TGTGCCAGCAGTCCCATGACAGGGAAGGTTAGGACAGATACGCAGTATTTT

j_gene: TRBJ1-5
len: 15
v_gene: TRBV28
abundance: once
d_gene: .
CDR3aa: CASSTGQLLNQPQHF
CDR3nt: TGTGCCAGCAGTACCGGACAGCTCCTCAATCAGCCCCAGCATTTT

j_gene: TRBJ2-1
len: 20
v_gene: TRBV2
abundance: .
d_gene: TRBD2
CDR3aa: CASRGLAGVEGEQSSNEQFF
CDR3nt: TGTGCCAGCAGGGGACTAGCGGGGGTCGAGGGGGAACAGAGTTCCAATGAGCAGTTCTTC

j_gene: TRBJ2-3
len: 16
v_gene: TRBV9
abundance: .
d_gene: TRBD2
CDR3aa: CASSVVAGDITDTQYF
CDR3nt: TGTGCCAGCAGCGTAGTAGCGGGAGATATCACAGATACGCAGTATTTT

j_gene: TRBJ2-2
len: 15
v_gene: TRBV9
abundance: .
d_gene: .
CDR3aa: CASSVAGTNTGELFF
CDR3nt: TGTGCCAGCAGCGTAGCTGGGACAAACACCGGGGAGCTGTTTTTT

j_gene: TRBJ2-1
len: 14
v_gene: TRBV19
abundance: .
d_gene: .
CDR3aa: CASSIVSSSDEQFF
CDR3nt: TGTGCCAGTAGTATAGTATCCAGCAGCGATGAGCAGTTCTTC

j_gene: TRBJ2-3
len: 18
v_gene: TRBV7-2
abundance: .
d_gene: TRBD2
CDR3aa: CASSPQSSGNPLTDTQYF
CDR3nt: TGTGCCAGCAGCCCCCAGTCTAGCGGGAATCCTCTCACAGATACGCAGTATTTT